Below are 32 T cell receptor beta chains sequenced from a single sample in a study of T cell responses to AZD1222 COVID-19 vaccine. This table comes from immunoSEQ multiplex PCR, and its TCRdb copy is limited to in-frame clones, with some not included. The sample has 100,000 to 150,000 clones, over 75% seen once. Material: peripheral blood, obtained on day 0 of AZD1222 vaccination. Receptor source: an adult in good health.

V and J are TRBV5-1 and TRBJ2-5; TRBD2 agrees at 9 bases. The V segment lost 2 bases and the J segment 4 bases; nucleotides outside the gene matches: 6. In germline, CDR1 is SGHRS, CDR2 YFSETQ. CDR3 length: 15 amino acids. CDR3 amino acids: CASSFGGGAGETQYF. The CDR3 DNA reads as TGCGCCAGCAGCTTCGGCGGGGGGGCAGGAGAGACCCAGTACTTC.

The CDR3 loop is CASSLSGGQGAEQYF. In nucleotides, the CDR3 is TGTGCCAGCAGCTTAAGTGGGGGACAGGGAGCCGAGCAGTACTTC. This chain connects TRBV7-3 to TRBJ2-7; 9 nucleotides line up with TRBD1. CDR1 is SGHTA and CDR2 is FQGTGA in the germline V gene. Trimming removed 1 base from V and 6 bases from J; junction bases left unmatched: 7. The CDR3 length is 15 residues. The full variable domain, its missing parts supplied by reference TRBV7-3 and TRBJ2-7, is GAGVSQTPSNKVTEKGKYVELRCDPISGHTALYWYRQSLGQGPEFLIYFQGTGAADDSGLPNDRFFAVRPEGSVSTLKIQRTERGDSAVYLCASSLSGGQGAEQYFGPGTRLTVT.

This clone was observed a few times. The chain joins TRBV5-5 to TRBJ2-7, with D perhaps matching TRBD2 (6 bases). The ends were cut back, 4 bases at V and 2 bases at J, with 7 bases in the middle. Germline V gene sequence: CDR1 SGHKS, CDR2 YYEKEE (reference sequence). The CDR3 is made up of 12 amino acids. As DNA, the CDR3 is TGTGCCAGCAGCCCGGGAGCCTACGAGCAGTACTTC. The encoded protein is CASSPGAYEQYF.

Only one count was recorded for this clone. This sequence joins TRBV30 and TRBJ1-2, with D uncertain. Germline loops: CDR1 GTSNPN, CDR2 SVGIG (reference sequence). The V end lost 4 bases, the J end lost 3 bases, and 9 bases lay between the germline ends. CDR3 length: 12 residues. The chain's CDR3 is CAWTDQDYGYTF. In DNA, the CDR3 is TGTGCCTGGACCGACCAGGACTATGGCTACACCTTC.

The chain couples TRBV24-1 to TRBJ2-7; D possibly corresponds to TRBD2 (5 bases). Germline CDR1 is KGHDR and CDR2 is SFDVKD. CDR3 length: 11 amino acids. Between the trimmed V and J ends, which lost 3 bases and 6 bases, there was a span of 5 bases. The DNA of the CDR3 is TGTGCCACCAGTGATGGACTCGAGCAGTACTTC. Its translation is CATSDGLEQYF.

This chain links TRBV9 with TRBJ2-7; 7 bases fit TRBD1. J was trimmed by 1 base and V by 3 bases; bases with no gene match: 7. Germline assignment: CDR1 SGDLS and CDR2 YYNGEE. The CDR3 is made up of 15 amino acids. In DNA, the CDR3 is TGTGCCAGCAGCGAATCAACGGGACAGTCCTACGAGCAGTACTTC. Amino acid sequence: CASSESTGQSYEQYF.

The CDR3 nucleotides read TGTGCCAGCAGTTTATTCTCTACCGGGACGGTGTTGGGCTACACCTTC. It yields the protein CASSLFSTGTVLGYTF. This chain uses TRBV28 with TRBJ1-2; tentatively, D is TRBD1 (5 bases). V was trimmed by 1 base and J by 8 bases, leaving 20 bases between them. The CDR3 contains 16 residues. Germline assignment: CDR1 MDHEN and CDR2 SYDVKM.

V gene TRBV6-5 combines with J gene TRBJ2-2; a possible D gene is TRBD1 (5 bases). Germline V CDR1 and CDR2: MNHEY, SVGAGI. Between the trimmed V and J ends, which lost 6 bases and 0 bases, there was a span of 11 bases. The length of the CDR3 is 15 residues. The CDR3 sequence is CASSRAAANTGELFF. Written as DNA, the CDR3 is TGTGCCAGCAGCAGGGCCGCAGCGAACACCGGGGAGCTGTTTTTT.

The chain employs TRBV30 and TRBJ1-6; D not resolved. The CDR3 sequence is 16 residues long. Germline V gene lookup returns CDR1 GTSNPN and CDR2 SVGIG (reference sequence). Trimming pared 2 bases from V and 0 bases from J, leaving 11 bases between. Here the CDR3 reads CAWSPSGSSYNSPLHF. The CDR3, as DNA: TGTGCCTGGAGTCCCAGTGGTAGCTCCTATAATTCACCCCTCCACTTT.

This chain connects TRBV5-1 to TRBJ1-1, with 7 bases fitting TRBD1. Trimming cost V 4 bases and J 6 bases; bases outside gene matches: 12. This CDR3 has 15 amino acids. Germline V gene data show CDR1 as SGHRS and CDR2 as YFSETQ. The CDR3 protein is CASSKTGQGSSEAFF. In DNA, the CDR3 is TGCGCCAGCAGCAAGACAGGGCAAGGGTCTTCTGAAGCTTTCTTT.

V and J are TRBV12-3 or TRBV12-4 and TRBJ2-3; a possible D gene is TRBD2 (5 bases). The CDR3 loop spans 13 amino acids. The V and J ends lost 5 bases and 3 bases respectively, with 9 bases between them. This CDR3 is CASSPLETDTQYF. The DNA for the CDR3 is TGTGCCAGCAGTCCACTAGAGACAGATACGCAGTATTTT.

Notes on this clone: The same CDR3 arises from other DNA sequences in this sample as well. The rearrangement links TRBV5-1 to TRBJ1-1; unclear D gene. Trimming shortened V by 1 base and J by 1 base, and 8 bases separated the two germline ends. Germline loops: CDR1 SGHRS, CDR2 YFSETQ. This CDR3 is 14 amino acids long. The CDR3 spells CASSLRTGNTEAFF. The CDR3 nucleotides are TGCGCCAGCAGCTTGAGGACGGGGAACACTGAAGCTTTCTTT.

This clone was recorded a few times. The gene calls are TRBV24-1 and TRBJ1-5; 8 bases align to TRBD1. Germline trimming cut 7 bases from V and 0 bases from J; bases unmatched to any gene: 4. The CDR3 covers 15 residues. In germline, CDR1 is KGHDR, CDR2 SFDVKD. The CDR3 nucleotides are TGTGCCACCAGATACAGGGGGGGTAGCAATCAGCCCCAGCATTTT. It translates to CATRYRGGSNQPQHF.

This clone was detected only once. The chain joins TRBV7-2 to TRBJ2-7; D not certain. CDR1 SGHTA and CDR2 FQGNSA come from the germline V gene. Trimming left V 4 bases short and J 1 base short, with 8 bases between. This CDR3 is 13 amino acids long. CDR3 nucleotide sequence: TGTGCCAGCAGCTGGGCAGGTTCCTACGAGCAGTACTTC. Amino acids: CASSWAGSYEQYF.

The chain has TRBV7-9 and TRBJ2-1; 9 positions agree with TRBD1. CDR1 is SEHNR, CDR2 FQNEAQ, per germline (reference sequence). The CDR3 runs 15 residues. Germline trimming cut 5 bases from V and 2 bases from J; bases unmatched to any gene: 4. DNA of the CDR3: TGTGCCAGCAGCGAGACAGGGGGTCCCTACAATGAGCAGTTCTTC. This translates into CASSETGGPYNEQFF.

The chain joins TRBV24-1 to TRBJ2-1, with no clear D. V was shortened by 6 bases and J by 8 bases, with 13 bases between the two germline ends. The germline V gene encodes CDR1 KGHDR and CDR2 SFDVKD. The CDR3 consists of 13 residues. The CDR3 DNA sequence: TGTGCCACCAGTCGAGCTTATGGCGATGAGCAGTTCTTC. It translates to CATSRAYGDEQFF.

V gene TRBV5-6 combines with J gene TRBJ2-7, with 7 bases lining up with TRBD1. This CDR3 is 14 amino acids long. The junction had 5 bases not matched to a gene; V was cut back by 3 bases and J by 2 bases. Germline CDR1 reads SGHDT; CDR2 reads YYEEEE. The CDR3 loop reads CASSYWTGAYEQYF. CDR3 nucleotide sequence: TGTGCCAGCAGCTACTGGACAGGAGCCTACGAGCAGTACTTC.

This chain joins TRBV5-8 and TRBJ2-5; D may correspond to TRBD1 or TRBD2 (5 bases each). V was pared by 4 bases and J by 5 bases, with 18 bases between. Germline CDR1 and CDR2: SGHTS and YDEGEE. The CDR3 runs to 15 residues. The CDR3 is CASSVTGTARETQYF. DNA for the CDR3: TGTGCCAGCAGCGTTACTGGGACGGCGAGGGAGACCCAGTACTTC. Variable domain in full (rest from reference TRBV5-8 and TRBJ2-5): EAGVTQSPTHLIKTRGQQATLRCSPISGHTSVYWYQQALGLGLQFLLWYDEGEERNRGNFPPRFSGRQFPNYSSELNVNALELEDSALYLCASSVTGTARETQYFGPGTRLLVL.

The gene calls are TRBV7-2 and TRBJ2-7; D may be TRBD2 (5 bases). The length of the CDR3 is 13 residues. V was cut by 1 base and J by 8 bases, with 12 bases left in between. The germline gives CDR1 SGHTA, CDR2 FQGNSA. CDR3: CASSLGTALQQYF. Here the CDR3 DNA reads TGTGCCAGCAGCTTAGGGACTGCCCTCCAGCAGTACTTC. Full variable domain (rest looked up from reference TRBV7-2 and TRBJ2-7): GAGVSQSPSNKVTEKGKDVELRCDPISGHTALYWYRQSLGQGLEFLIYFQGNSAPDKSGLPSDRFSAERTGGSVSTLTIQRTQQEDSAVYLCASSLGTALQQYFGPGTRLTVT.

V gene TRBV7-8 combines with J gene TRBJ1-5; maybe TRBD1 (5 bases). V lost 1 base and J lost 2, with 18 bases in between. The CDR3 is made up of 18 amino acids. Germline CDR1 SGHVS, CDR2 FQNEAQ. CDR3: CASSLVGPWGGGNQPQHF. In DNA form, the CDR3 reads TGTGCCAGCAGCTTAGTAGGCCCTTGGGGGGGTGGCAATCAGCCCCAGCATTTT.

This chain uses TRBV19 with TRBJ1-4, with TRBD1 identical over 9 bases. V shed 6 bases, J shed 8 bases, and the junction held 10 bases outside the gene matches. Germline V CDR1 and CDR2: LNHDA, SQIVND (reference sequence). This CDR3 comprises 15 residues. DNA for the CDR3: TGTGCCAGTAGGGACAGGGGAAACATAGTGGAAAAACTGTTTTTT. Translating it yields CASRDRGNIVEKLFF.

The J gene is TRBJ2-3, the V gene TRBV4-2; 7 nucleotides align to TRBD2. Germline CDR1 and CDR2: LGHNA and YNFKEQ. The CDR3 is 16 residues long. The V segment lost 2 bases and the J segment 5 bases; nucleotides outside the gene matches: 10. CDR3 residues: CASSQFAGESRDTQYF. Here the CDR3 DNA reads TGTGCCAGCAGCCAATTCGCGGGAGAGTCAAGAGATACGCAGTATTTT.

This clone occurred once. V gene TRBV12-3 or TRBV12-4 combines with J gene TRBJ1-3; a possible D gene is TRBD1 (5 bases). This CDR3 region has 13 residues. V was pared by 6 bases and J by 9 bases, with 15 bases between. CDR3: CASSNERGATIYF. In nucleotides, the CDR3 is TGTGCCAGCAGCAACGAGCGGGGCGCCACCATATATTTT.

The chain couples TRBV6-2 or TRBV6-3 to TRBJ2-7; D remains unclear. V was trimmed by 6 bases and J by 6 bases, leaving 15 bases between them. CDR1 is MNHEY and CDR2 is SVGEGT in the germline V gene. There are 13 residues in the CDR3. In DNA, the CDR3 is TGTGCCAGCAGCCAAGATCCAAGGAGCGAGCAGTACTTC. This sequence encodes CASSQDPRSEQYF.

The genes are TRBV7-2 and TRBJ1-6; 7 bases map to TRBD1. The CDR3 consists of 16 residues. J lost 10 bases, V lost 1 base, and 10 bases had no gene match. Germline V gene sequence: CDR1 SGHTA, CDR2 FQGNSA. DNA of the CDR3: TGTGCCAGCAGCTTAGTTCCCAGGGGGACGCGATCACCCCTCCACTTT. This translates into CASSLVPRGTRSPLHF.

Note on this clone: The sample holds other DNA sequences that translate to the same CDR3. The J gene is TRBJ1-1, the V gene TRBV9; D possibly corresponds to TRBD1 (6 bases). The CDR3 spans 14 residues. Germline loops: CDR1 SGDLS, CDR2 YYNGEE. Trimming cost V 4 bases and J 5 bases, with 15 bases left between them. The CDR3 spells CASSPGGGRTEAFF. The CDR3 region has the DNA TGTGCCAGCAGCCCTGGGGGGGGGCGAACTGAAGCTTTCTTT.

The chain combines TRBV5-1 with TRBJ1-4; D ambiguous. V lost 0 bases and J 4 bases, leaving 4 bases between the germline ends. CDR3 length equals 13 residues. Germline values: CDR1 SGHRS, CDR2 YFSETQ. For the CDR3, the DNA is TGCGCCAGCAGCTTGGGGGGTAATGAAAAACTGTTTTTT. Translating it yields CASSLGGNEKLFF.

The V gene is TRBV5-1, the J gene TRBJ2-7; 7 nucleotides align to TRBD1. V dropped 3 bases and J dropped 3; count of bases not matched to a gene: 6. In germline, CDR1 is SGHRS, CDR2 YFSETQ. CDR3 size: 14 residues. Here the CDR3 reads CASSYDRAGYEQYF. The CDR3, as DNA: TGCGCCAGCAGCTATGACAGGGCCGGCTACGAGCAGTACTTC.

The chain carries TRBV5-1 and TRBJ2-7; a possible D gene is TRBD1 (5 bases). V lost 2 bases, J lost 5 bases, and 14 bases lay in between. The CDR3 loop spans 14 amino acids. The germline V gene encodes CDR1 SGHRS and CDR2 YFSETQ. The CDR3 DNA reads as TGCGCCAGCAGCTTAGGACATCCAAGCGACGAGCAGTACTTC. This sequence encodes CASSLGHPSDEQYF.

In this sample, this clone turned up a few times. The chain has TRBV19 and TRBJ1-5; no clear D. This CDR3 has 15 residues. Germline V lookup: CDR1 LNHDA, CDR2 SQIVND (reference sequence). The germline V and J ends were trimmed by 1 base and 2 bases, with 9 bases remaining between them. CDR3 bases: TGTGCCAGTAGTATAGGCAGCCGAGGCAATCAGCCCCAGCATTTT. As protein: CASSIGSRGNQPQHF.

V and J are TRBV7-6 and TRBJ2-1; D not resolved. Germline loops: CDR1 SGHVS, CDR2 FNYEAQ. This CDR3 is 13 amino acids long. The V end lost 5 bases, the J end lost 7 bases, and 12 bases lay between the germline ends. CDR3 amino acids: CASSPSSRNEQFF. The CDR3 region has the DNA TGTGCCAGCAGCCCATCCTCTCGTAATGAGCAGTTCTTC.

J is TRBJ1-1 and V is TRBV7-3, with a weak D call TRBD1 (5 bases). V was clipped by 1 base and J by 5 bases, with 14 bases between them. Germline V gives CDR1 SGHTA, CDR2 FQGTGA. This CDR3 region has 15 residues. The CDR3 coding sequence is TGTGCCAGCAGCTTAAACGTGGGGGATGGGACTGAAGCTTTCTTT. It specifies CASSLNVGDGTEAFF.